This TCR beta chain was found in a study of blood T cell repertoires in COVID-19. Study background: Acute and convalescent COVID-19 specimens originated in the United States, Italy and Spain. PBMCs, B-cell-depleted T cells, or T cells provided the cDNA or gDNA that made up the material.

The germline V gene has CDR1 SGHVS and CDR2 FQNEAQ. The V gene lost 1 base and the J gene lost 7 bases, with 13 bases spanning the gap. The CDR3 length is 14 residues. Authors' methods: Scientists estimated how many nucleated cells there were by amplifying reference gene primers. Profiling relied on immunoSEQ multiplex PCR, and the TCRdb table lists in-frame clones only, not all of them. The V and J calls and the clone size are those of that table, but D and trimming were determined from the DNA. Found here are approximately 170,000 clones, 70% to 80% of them singletons; the top ten hold about an eighth.

The sequenced sample was peripheral blood. The clonotype was recovered from a woman aged 50 to 65 with acute or convalescent COVID-19. This chain connects TRBV7-8 to TRBJ1-1, with D tentatively TRBD1 (5 bases). CDR3 residues: CASSLGGSSDEAFF. The CDR3 nucleotides are TGTGCCAGCAGCTTAGGGGGCTCCAGCGATGAAGCTTTCTTT.